This entry lists 21 T cell receptor beta chains sequenced from one sample in a study of shared clonotypes between healthy human individuals. CD8 cells classed as naive were CD45RO-negative and positively selected for CCR7, excluding terminally differentiated effector memory CD45RA+ cells. Assay used: immunoSEQ multiplex PCR; TCRdb lists only in-frame clones, some missing. The sample holds nearly 2 million clones, roughly 94% seen once. Sequenced material: naive CD8+ T cells sorted from blood. These receptors were taken from a man aged 18 to 30 in good health.

The chain links TRBV18 to TRBJ2-3; D is unclear. The V end was cut by 1 base, the J end by 7 bases, with 6 bases between. Germline V lookup: CDR1 KGHSH, CDR2 LQKENI. CDR3 length equals 12 residues. CDR3 protein: CASSPQEYTQYF. In DNA, the CDR3 is TGTGCCAGCTCACCACAGGAGTATACGCAGTATTTT.

The chain couples TRBV2 to TRBJ2-7; 12 positions match TRBD2. This CDR3 is built from 15 residues. Germline loops: CDR1 SNHLY, CDR2 FYNNEI. V dropped 6 bases and J dropped 4; count of bases not matched to a gene: 7. The CDR3: CASSETSGSAYEQYF. CDR3 DNA sequence: TGTGCCAGCAGCGAGACTAGCGGGAGCGCTTACGAGCAGTACTTC.

The table lists this clone with a count of one. The chain has TRBV4-3 and TRBJ2-7; 10 bases agree with TRBD1. Germline-derived CDR1 and CDR2 are LGHNA and YSLEER. CDR3 length: 16 amino acids. With 2 bases clipped from V and 3 bases from J, the junction kept 7 bases outside the gene matches. The CDR3 DNA reads as TGCGCCAGCAGCCAAAACCCGGGACAGGGGTTCTACGAGCAGTACTTC. It specifies CASSQNPGQGFYEQYF.

The count of this clone is one. The chain links TRBV9 to TRBJ2-7; D ambiguous. From germline, CDR1 is SGDLS and CDR2 YYNGEE. The CDR3 is made up of 13 amino acids. V dropped 0 bases and J dropped 5 bases, with 9 bases sitting between them. The CDR3 region is CASSVGAFHEQYF. The CDR3 DNA follows: TGTGCCAGCAGCGTAGGGGCTTTCCACGAGCAGTACTTC. Using reference TRBV9 and TRBJ2-7 for the parts outside the CDR3, the full variable domain is DSGVTQTPKHLITATGQRVTLRCSPRSGDLSVYWYQQSLDQGLQFLIQYYNGEERAKGNILERFSAQQFPDLHSELNLSSLELGDSALYFCASSVGAFHEQYFGPGTRLTVT.

The chain recombines TRBV25-1 with TRBJ2-7; D is unclear. Germline CDR1 is MGHDK and CDR2 is SYGVNS. CDR3 length: 13 residues. V was cut by 6 bases and J by 2 bases, with 11 bases left in between. CDR3 region: CASSLVGPYEQYF. CDR3 DNA sequence: TGTGCCAGCAGCCTCGTAGGTCCCTACGAGCAGTACTTC.

This chain uses TRBV7-6 with TRBJ1-3; unclear D gene. CDR1 is SGHVS and CDR2 is FNYEAQ in the germline V gene. This CDR3 contains 11 residues. The germline V and J ends were trimmed by 5 bases and 2 bases, with 1 base remaining between them. CDR3: CASSPGNTIYF. CDR3 DNA sequence: TGTGCCAGCAGCCCTGGAAACACCATATATTTT.

On this clone itself: The same CDR3 arises from other DNA sequences in this sample as well. V gene TRBV19 combines with J gene TRBJ2-7; D is unresolved. CDR3 length equals 11 residues. Per germline, CDR1 LNHDA and CDR2 SQIVND (reference sequence). V was cut by 4 bases and J by 2 bases, with 3 bases left in between. CDR3 protein: CASSTPYEQYF. The CDR3 DNA sequence: TGTGCCAGTAGTACCCCCTACGAGCAGTACTTC.

This rearrangement joins TRBV27 to TRBJ1-1; perhaps TRBD1 as D (6 bases). The germline V gene has CDR1 MNHEY and CDR2 SMNVEV (reference sequence). The V end lost 3 bases, the J end lost 5 bases, and 10 bases lay between the germline ends. CDR3 length: 13 residues. CDR3 nucleotide sequence: TGTGCCAGCAGTTTCGAGGGGGGGACTGAAGCTTTCTTT. Translated: CASSFEGGTEAFF.

In its sample, this clone was seen a few times. The J gene is TRBJ1-2, the V gene TRBV29-1; no definite D call. Per the germline V gene, CDR1 is SQVTM and CDR2 is ANQGSEA. This CDR3 has 9 amino acids. V dropped 6 bases and J dropped 8 bases, with 7 bases sitting between them. Written as DNA, the CDR3 is TGCAGCGTAACCGGAGGCTACACCTTC. Protein product: CSVTGGYTF.

The rearrangement links TRBV7-9 to TRBJ2-3; weak D call: TRBD1 (5 bases). The germline V and J ends were trimmed by 3 bases and 7 bases, with 17 bases remaining between them. The CDR3 runs 15 residues. From germline, CDR1 is SEHNR and CDR2 FQNEAQ (reference sequence). CDR3 nucleotide sequence: TGTGCCAGCAGCTTGGTAGGGGAAGGGGTCTATACGCAGTATTTT. This translates into CASSLVGEGVYTQYF.

The chain carries TRBV4-2 and TRBJ2-5, with 8 bases that match TRBD2. J lost 6 bases, V lost 0 bases, and 6 bases had no gene match. The CDR3 sequence is 15 residues long. Germline CDR1 is LGHNA and CDR2 is YNFKEQ. In DNA form, the CDR3 reads TGTGCCAGCAGCCAAGATTCGGGGGGGACGAAGACCCAGTACTTC. It yields the protein CASSQDSGGTKTQYF.

The chain joins TRBV29-1 to TRBJ2-7, with 11 bases that match TRBD1. V lost 5 bases to trimming and J lost 1 base; unmatched junction nucleotides: 4. The CDR3 runs 14 residues. Germline CDR1 SQVTM, CDR2 ANQGSEA. The CDR3 nucleotides read TGCAGCGTTTCCGGGACAGGGGGGTCCTACGAGCAGTACTTC. It is translated as CSVSGTGGSYEQYF.

The J gene is TRBJ1-1, the V gene TRBV6-5; TRBD1 might be the D (5 bases). Per germline, CDR1 MNHEY and CDR2 SVGAGI. This CDR3 is 11 amino acids long. V lost 6 bases and J 6 bases, leaving 8 bases between the germline ends. The CDR3 protein is CASSGGAEAFF. CDR3 coding DNA: TGTGCCAGCAGCGGGGGGGCTGAAGCTTTCTTT.

Remarks on this clone: Other nucleotide sequences from this sample produce the same CDR3. The V gene is TRBV14, the J gene TRBJ2-7; 9 bases line up with TRBD1. V trimming: 1 base; J trimming: 2 bases; junction bases outside the gene matches: 0. This CDR3 comprises 14 residues. Germline assignment: CDR1 SGHDN and CDR2 FVKESK. CDR3 region: CASSQGTGAYEQYF. The CDR3 DNA reads as TGTGCCAGCAGCCAAGGGACAGGGGCCTACGAGCAGTACTTC.

CDR3 nucleotides: TGCGCCAGCAGCCAAGATCTCGAGGGCTACGAGCAGTACTTC. It is translated as CASSQDLEGYEQYF. The V call is TRBV4-3, the J call TRBJ2-7; D might be TRBD2 (5 bases). The germline V gene encodes CDR1 LGHNA and CDR2 YSLEER. The V end was cut by 0 bases, the J end by 3 bases, with 9 bases between. The CDR3 has 14 amino acids.

This clone has just one count. The V gene is TRBV5-6, the J gene TRBJ2-1, with D possibly being TRBD1 (5 bases). CDR3 length: 13 amino acids. From germline, CDR1 is SGHDT and CDR2 YYEEEE. The V end was cut by 0 bases, the J end by 7 bases, with 8 bases between. This CDR3 reads CASSLVQGNEQFF. CDR3 DNA sequence: TGTGCCAGCAGCTTGGTCCAGGGTAATGAGCAGTTCTTC. The variable domain in full, with the rest retrieved from reference TRBV5-6 and TRBJ2-1, is DAGVTQSPTHLIKTRGQQVTLRCSPKSGHDTVSWYQQALGQGPQFIFQYYEEEERQRGNFPDRFSGHQFPNYSSELNVNALLLGDSALYLCASSLVQGNEQFFGPGTRLTVL.

J is TRBJ2-2 and V is TRBV30, with 10 nucleotides matching TRBD1. After removal of 8 bases from V and 6 bases from J, the junction contained 6 bases not matched to a gene. CDR1 is GTSNPN and CDR2 is SVGIG in the germline V gene (reference sequence). The CDR3 runs 13 residues. In nucleotides, the CDR3 is TGTGCCCGGACAGGGGGTTACGCCGGGGAGCTGTTTTTT. As protein: CARTGGYAGELFF.

This chain connects TRBV29-1 to TRBJ2-1; 7 bases line up with TRBD1. Germline V gene data show CDR1 as SQVTM and CDR2 as ANQGSEA. Trimming cost V 1 base and J 5 bases; bases outside gene matches: 5. The CDR3 length is 14 residues. The CDR3 region has the DNA TGCAGCGTTGAAGTGGGGACAGCAAACAATGAGCAGTTCTTC. Protein sequence: CSVEVGTANNEQFF.

The J gene is TRBJ2-1, the V gene TRBV5-4; D is unresolved. This CDR3 has 11 amino acids. V lost 4 bases and J lost 7, with 6 bases in between. In germline, CDR1 is SGHNT, CDR2 YYREEE (reference sequence). The CDR3: CASSDGNEQFF. The CDR3 DNA reads as TGTGCCAGCAGCGACGGAAATGAGCAGTTCTTC.

This rearrangement joins TRBV28 to TRBJ1-2; a possible D gene is TRBD1 (5 bases). The CDR3 contains 14 residues. Deletions cut 2 bases from V and 3 bases from J, with 10 bases between. Germline CDR1 is MDHEN and CDR2 is SYDVKM. CDR3: CASSLPDSYYGYTF. CDR3 nucleotides: TGTGCCAGCAGTTTACCCGACAGCTACTATGGCTACACCTTC.

CDR3 residues: CASGLGLGGEEYF. In DNA, the CDR3 is TGTGCTAGTGGTTTGGGCCTGGGGGGCGAGGAGTACTTC. The chain has TRBV12-5 and TRBJ2-4; D is possibly TRBD1 or TRBD2 (6 bases each). This CDR3 is 13 amino acids long. With 1 base removed from V and 14 bases from J, the gap between germline ends came to 15 bases. Per germline, CDR1 LGHNT and CDR2 FRNRAP.